A single T cell receptor (beta chain) is shown here with its context. This sample is part of a study of control samples from healthy donors and cancer patients. Per the germline V gene, CDR1 is SNHLY and CDR2 is FYNNEI. The ends lost 0 bases at V and 4 bases at J; junction bases unmatched: 11. This CDR3 spans 18 amino acids. The protocol was immunoSEQ multiplex PCR, while the TCRdb copy is restricted to in-frame clones and leaves out a portion. This table holds 90,000 to 100,000 clones, 75% to 85% found once. The chain carries TRBV2 and TRBJ2-5, with 10 bases aligning to TRBD2. Material for sequencing was blood. This TCR derives from a woman in her 30s in good health. The CDR3 bases are TGTGCCAGCAGTGAAGCGCTAATTAGCGGGGGGCGAAGAGAGACCCAGTACTTC. Its translation is CASSEALISGGRRETQYF.